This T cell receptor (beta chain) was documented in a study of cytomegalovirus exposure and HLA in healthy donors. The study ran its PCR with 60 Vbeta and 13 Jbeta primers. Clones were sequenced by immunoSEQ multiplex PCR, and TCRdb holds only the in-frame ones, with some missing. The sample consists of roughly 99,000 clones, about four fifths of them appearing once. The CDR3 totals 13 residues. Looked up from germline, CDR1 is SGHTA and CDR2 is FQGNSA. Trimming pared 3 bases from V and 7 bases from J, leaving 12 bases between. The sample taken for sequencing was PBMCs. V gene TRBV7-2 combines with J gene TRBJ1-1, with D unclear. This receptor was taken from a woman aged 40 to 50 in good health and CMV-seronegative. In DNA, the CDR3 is TGTGCCAGCAGCTTGAACAGTTTCGGTGAAGCTTTCTTT. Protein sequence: CASSLNSFGEAFF.